Each of the 15 T cell receptor beta chains below was sequenced from the same sample in a study of T-cell memory formation after mild COVID-19. TCRdb recomputed calls from the 5' RACE reads with MiXCR, one row per CDR3 protein. The sample includes roughly 130,000 distinct CDR3 sequences, approximately 6.2% of them seen just once. Specimen: PBMCs or a T cell subset sorted from them (not recorded which). The receptors here all came from an adult woman who had mild COVID-19 (a few samples of this study predate the infection). Cell type and time point are not known.

This clonotype was seen only a few times. The CDR3 DNA reads as TGCGCCAGCAGGTACCAGGGGAGGCTGAACACTGAAGCTTTCTTT. Its protein is CASRYQGRLNTEAFF. The rearrangement uses TRBV5-1 and TRBJ1-1; the D gene is possibly TRBD1 (6 bases). This CDR3 spans 15 amino acids. Germline assignment: CDR1 SGHRS and CDR2 YFSETQ. V was trimmed by 5 bases and J by 0 bases, leaving 14 bases between them. The full variable domain, rest sourced from reference TRBV5-1 and TRBJ1-1, is KAGVTQTPRYLIKTRGQQVTLSCSPISGHRSVSWYQQTPGQGLQFLFEYFSETQRNKGNFPGRFSGRQFSNSRSEMNVSTLELGDSALYLCASRYQGRLNTEAFFGQGTRLTVV.

This clonotype was counted ten times or more. The chain joins TRBV15 to TRBJ2-3; no reliable D call. V lost 0 bases and J lost 1, with 5 bases in between. This CDR3 region has 14 residues. Germline V gene data show CDR1 as LNHNV and CDR2 as YYDKDF (reference sequence). The DNA for the CDR3 is TGTGCCACCAGCAGAGATCTAGGCACAGATACGCAGTATTTT. Protein: CATSRDLGTDTQYF. The whole variable domain, filled in from reference TRBV15 and TRBJ2-3, reads DAMVIQNPRYQVTQFGKPVTLSCSQTLNHNVMYWYQQKSSQAPKLLFHYYDKDFNNEADTPDNFQSRRPNTSFCFLDIRSPGLGDTAMYLCATSRDLGTDTQYFGPGTRLTVL.

On this clonotype: Since a much larger clone is just one base distant, this may be a read error. The V call is TRBV11-3, the J call TRBJ1-1; 7 bases align to TRBD1. The V gene's germline CDR1 is SGHNT and CDR2 YENEEA. This CDR3 spans 16 amino acids. V was clipped by 5 bases and J by 1 base; unmatched bases: 10. The CDR3: CASSPHTRTGNTEAFF. The CDR3 DNA sequence: TGTGCCAGCAGCCCCCACACCAGGACAGGGAACACTGAAGCTTTCTTT.

This clonotype was observed a handful of times. The chain has TRBV6-1 and TRBJ1-1; D may be TRBD1 (5 bases). The CDR3 has 14 residues. The V gene's germline CDR1 is MNHNS and CDR2 SASEGT. Trimming shortened V by 4 bases and J by 7 bases, and 16 bases separated the two germline ends. Written as DNA, the CDR3 is TGTGCCAGCAGTGCTCTGACAGACCTGTTTGAAGCTTTCTTT. Translating gives CASSALTDLFEAFF.

V is TRBV30 and J is TRBJ1-2, with D tentatively TRBD1 (5 bases). Germline CDR1 GTSNPN, CDR2 SVGIG (reference sequence). This CDR3 contains 15 residues. Trimming shortened V by 3 bases and J by 3 bases, and 17 bases separated the two germline ends. The CDR3 protein is CAWRSGGVSYYGYTF. The CDR3 DNA sequence: TGTGCCTGGAGGTCGGGGGGAGTCTCATACTATGGCTACACCTTC.

The sample holds many counts of this clonotype. V is TRBV6-1 and J is TRBJ1-5; D gene unclear. V was pared by 0 bases and J by 3 bases, with 6 bases between. The CDR3 covers 14 residues. Germline CDR1 MNHNS, CDR2 SASEGT. This CDR3 is CASSEAGINQPQHF. The DNA for the CDR3 is TGTGCCAGCAGTGAAGCGGGGATCAATCAGCCCCAGCATTTT.

This clonotype was seen a few times. V is TRBV5-1 and J is TRBJ1-1; TRBD1 agrees at 8 bases. CDR1 and CDR2 from the germline V gene are SGHRS and YFSETQ. The V and J ends lost 5 bases and 2 bases, in that order; junction bases with no gene match: 5. The CDR3 has 14 residues. CDR3 bases: TGCGCCAGCAGGGGGGGACAGGCCAACACTGAAGCTTTCTTT. This encodes CASRGGQANTEAFF.

This clonotype was picked up one time. The chain is built from TRBV7-9 and TRBJ1-1; 9 bases align to TRBD1. With V trimmed by 1 base and J by 3 bases, 12 bases remained unmatched. The CDR3 has 18 residues. The germline V gene encodes CDR1 SEHNR and CDR2 FQNEAQ (reference sequence). The CDR3 region has the DNA TGTGCCAGCAGCTTAGGGGACTACAGGGGGCCGATCCACACTGAAGCTTTCTTT. As protein: CASSLGDYRGPIHTEAFF.

This clonotype was seen repeatedly, ten times or more. The chain joins TRBV2 to TRBJ1-3; D call uncertain. The CDR3 is 12 residues long. The germline gives CDR1 SNHLY, CDR2 FYNNEI. Trimming removed 9 bases from V and 1 base from J, with 7 bases in between. The CDR3 region is CARKGSGNTIYF. The CDR3 DNA reads TGTGCCAGAAAAGGGTCTGGAAACACCATATATTTT.

This clonotype was recorded a few times. This rearrangement joins TRBV3-1 to TRBJ2-3; D is unclear. Trimming cost V 1 base and J 6 bases, with 14 bases left between them. This CDR3 has 15 amino acids. Looked up from germline, CDR1 is LGHDT and CDR2 is YNNKEL (reference sequence). The CDR3 is CASSQGGVAADTQYF. DNA of the CDR3: TGTGCCAGCAGCCAAGGTGGGGTAGCTGCGGATACGCAGTATTTT.

The sample holds a few counts of this clonotype. The genes are TRBV12-3 or TRBV12-4 and TRBJ1-5; D gene unclear. The CDR3 sequence is 15 residues long. The V gene lost 6 bases and the J gene lost 1 base, with 13 bases spanning the gap. CDR3 sequence: CASSPTRQSNQPQHF. The CDR3, as DNA: TGTGCCAGCAGCCCGACCCGCCAGAGCAATCAGCCCCAGCATTTT.

This rearrangement joins TRBV7-9 to TRBJ1-4; no definite D call. With 3 bases removed from V and 3 bases from J, the gap between germline ends came to 11 bases. CDR1 and CDR2 from the germline V gene are SEHNR and FQNEAQ (reference sequence). The CDR3 is 15 amino acids. The CDR3 DNA reads TGTGCCAGCAGCTTCCAAGGACTACCTAATGAAAAACTGTTTTTT. Translated: CASSFQGLPNEKLFF.

At least ten counts were recorded for this clonotype. The CDR3 spells CASSLGGTGYYEQYF. DNA of the CDR3: TGTGCCAGCAGTTTAGGCGGGACAGGGTACTACGAGCAGTACTTC. V is TRBV12-3 or TRBV12-4 and J is TRBJ2-7, with 9 nucleotides matching TRBD1. Germline trimming cut 1 base from V and 3 bases from J; bases unmatched to any gene: 4. The CDR3 is 15 residues long.

The chain couples TRBV29-1 to TRBJ1-3; possibly TRBD1 for D (5 bases). Germline-derived CDR1 and CDR2 are SQVTM and ANQGSEA. V dropped 6 bases and J dropped 2 bases, with 20 bases sitting between them. The CDR3 length is 16 residues. CDR3 amino acids: CSVTKFLGAAGNTIYF. The DNA for the CDR3 is TGCAGCGTAACCAAGTTTTTAGGGGCCGCTGGAAACACCATATATTTT.

This clonotype was found a few times. V is TRBV6-2 or TRBV6-3 and J is TRBJ1-3; D ambiguous. Germline CDR1 is MNHEY and CDR2 is SVGEGT. The CDR3 consists of 13 residues. Trimming shortened V by 5 bases and J by 1 base, and 6 bases separated the two germline ends. CDR3 DNA sequence: TGTGCCAGCAGTCGAATATCTGGAAACACCATATATTTT. Residues: CASSRISGNTIYF.